The 30 T cell receptor beta chains below come from one sample, sequenced in a study of T cell responses to AZD1222 COVID-19 vaccine. The method was immunoSEQ multiplex PCR; TCRdb's version includes in-frame clones alone and lacks a portion of them. The table has around 210,000 clones, around 94% seen once. Specimen: peripheral blood, collected 28 days after the second dose of the MenACWY control vaccine. These TCRs come from an adult who received the MenACWY meningococcal vaccine as a control.

J is TRBJ2-2 and V is TRBV3-1 (or the pseudogene TRBV3-2); TRBD1 aligns across 7 bases. The CDR3 consists of 15 residues. V lost 4 bases to trimming and J lost 6 bases; unmatched junction nucleotides: 8. CDR1 and CDR2 (germline): LGHDT, YNNKEL (reference sequence). CDR3: CASSPSGGPPGELFF. Written as DNA, the CDR3 is TGTGCCAGCAGCCCTTCAGGGGGTCCTCCCGGGGAGCTGTTTTTT.

In the case of this clone: Relative to the germline gene, one junction end is altered; a read error may explain this. The chain carries TRBV7-2 and TRBJ2-1; 10 bases align to TRBD2. CDR3 size: 14 residues. CDR1 and CDR2 (germline): SGHTA, FQGNSA. CDR3 nucleotides: TGTGCCAGCAGCCTAGCGGGGGTCTACAATGAGCAGTTCTTC. Translation: CASSLAGVYNEQFF.

This chain joins TRBV19 and TRBJ2-7; maybe TRBD1 (6 bases). The ends were cut back, 9 bases at V and 7 bases at J, with 19 bases in the middle. The CDR3 spans 13 residues. From germline, CDR1 is LNHDA and CDR2 SQIVND (reference sequence). CDR3 nucleotide sequence: TGTGCCAGCCGACAGGATGTCTTGGGGGAGCAGTACTTC. This sequence encodes CASRQDVLGEQYF.

This sequence joins TRBV5-1 and TRBJ2-3; possible D gene TRBD2, 6 bases. The V gene lost 0 bases and the J gene lost 10 bases, with 9 bases spanning the gap. The germline CDR1 and CDR2 sequences are SGHRS and YFSETQ. The CDR3 loop spans 12 amino acids. The CDR3, as DNA: TGCGCCAGCAGCTTGGATAGGAGGGCGCAGTATTTT. Its translation is CASSLDRRAQYF.

The rearrangement uses TRBV2 and TRBJ2-1, with D uncertain. This CDR3 has 12 amino acids. V was clipped by 3 bases and J by 5 bases, with 5 bases between them. Germline V CDR1 and CDR2: SNHLY, FYNNEI. CDR3 in DNA: TGTGCCAGCAGTGACAAACACAATGAGCAGTTCTTC. Translation: CASSDKHNEQFF.

The V gene is TRBV7-9, the J gene TRBJ2-7; weak D call: TRBD2 (5 bases). This CDR3 contains 14 residues. Germline CDR1 is SEHNR and CDR2 is FQNEAQ (reference sequence). The V and J ends lost 7 bases and 8 bases respectively, with 21 bases between them. For the CDR3, the DNA is TGTGCCAGCACCCCGGGGTTCGAGCGCTCCCAGCAGTACTTC. Protein: CASTPGFERSQQYF.

The gene calls are TRBV28 and TRBJ2-7, with a weak D call TRBD2 (6 bases). The CDR3 sequence is 14 residues long. Trimming removed 5 bases at V and 0 bases at J, with 11 bases between. The V gene's germline CDR1 is MDHEN and CDR2 SYDVKM. The CDR3 DNA is TGTGCCAGCAGTCTGGGACTTGGCTCCTACGAGCAGTACTTC. Translated: CASSLGLGSYEQYF.

The genes are TRBV12-3 or TRBV12-4 and TRBJ2-7; D perhaps matches TRBD2 (5 bases). Trimming removed 6 bases at V and 2 bases at J, with 11 bases between. CDR3 length: 13 amino acids. This CDR3 is CASSREQAYEQYF. The CDR3 nucleotides are TGTGCCAGCAGCCGGGAACAAGCCTACGAGCAGTACTTC.

There are a few counts of this clone. The chain is built from TRBV28 and TRBJ2-5; 9 nucleotides line up with TRBD1. The CDR3 is 15 residues long. Germline lookup yields CDR1 MDHEN and CDR2 SYDVKM. V trimming: 3 bases; J trimming: 5 bases; junction bases outside the gene matches: 7. CDR3 region: CASSFPGQGLETQYF. The DNA of the CDR3 is TGTGCCAGCAGTTTCCCGGGACAGGGTTTGGAGACCCAGTACTTC.

The V call is TRBV7-9, the J call TRBJ2-5, with D uncertain. This CDR3 is 17 amino acids long. Trimming took off 5 bases at V and 5 bases at J, with 24 bases between the two ends. Germline V gives CDR1 SEHNR, CDR2 FQNEAQ (reference sequence). The CDR3 here is CASSAPQDGWGKETQYF. CDR3 sequence (DNA): TGTGCCAGCAGCGCCCCGCAGGACGGGTGGGGTAAGGAGACCCAGTACTTC.

The chain joins TRBV5-5 to TRBJ2-1; 11 bases agree with TRBD2. V dropped 1 base and J dropped 8; count of bases not matched to a gene: 8. This CDR3 region has 16 residues. Germline V gives CDR1 SGHKS, CDR2 YYEKEE (reference sequence). The CDR3 loop reads CASSLKYSGRAHEQFF. The CDR3 region has the DNA TGTGCCAGCAGCTTGAAATATAGCGGGAGGGCCCATGAGCAGTTCTTC.

This clone has a single count. V usage is TRBV7-6 and J usage is TRBJ1-5; 7 bases agree with TRBD1. The germline CDR1 and CDR2 sequences are SGHVS and FNYEAQ. This CDR3 contains 15 residues. The J segment lost 2 bases and the V segment lost 1 base, leaving 2 bases of the junction unmatched. The CDR3 is CASSLGGTGNQPQHF. The CDR3 DNA is TGTGCCAGCAGCTTAGGGGGGACAGGCAATCAGCCCCAGCATTTT.

The rearrangement uses TRBV5-8 and TRBJ2-5, with D possibly being TRBD1 or TRBD2 (6 bases each). This CDR3 is 19 amino acids long. Trimming pared 3 bases from V and 2 bases from J, leaving 26 bases between. The germline V gene has CDR1 SGHTS and CDR2 YDEGEE. The CDR3 DNA sequence: TGTGCCAGCAGCTCCCCTCCAGGTCTAGGAGGGACAAGTCAAGAGACCCAGTACTTC. Encoded protein: CASSSPPGLGGTSQETQYF.

This chain links TRBV9 with TRBJ1-2, with 11 bases that match TRBD1. Germline values: CDR1 SGDLS, CDR2 YYNGEE. This CDR3 region has 15 residues. The trim removed 4 bases at V and 6 bases at J, leaving 8 bases unmatched. CDR3 DNA: TGTGCCAGCAGCTACGGGACAGGGGGTGGAAATGGCTACACCTTC. This sequence encodes CASSYGTGGGNGYTF.

This chain connects TRBV19 to TRBJ1-2, with D possibly being TRBD1 (6 bases). The germline V and J ends were trimmed by 1 base and 12 bases, with 18 bases remaining between them. The CDR3 consists of 14 residues. The V gene's germline CDR1 is LNHDA and CDR2 SQIVND (reference sequence). CDR3 bases: TGTGCCAGTAGTATAGTGGGGGCGACCGGTTATCACACCTTC. Protein sequence: CASSIVGATGYHTF.

The V and J genes are TRBV4-2 and TRBJ1-2; D is possibly TRBD1 (5 bases). CDR3 length: 14 amino acids. V was cut by 1 base and J by 5 bases, with 11 bases left in between. The germline gives CDR1 LGHNA, CDR2 YNFKEQ. Here the CDR3 reads CASSQVGVRYGYTF. CDR3 bases: TGTGCCAGCAGCCAAGTGGGGGTTAGGTATGGCTACACCTTC.

V is TRBV7-8 and J is TRBJ2-7; TRBD1 is a possible D gene (7 bases). Germline lookup yields CDR1 SGHVS and CDR2 FQNEAQ. V lost 7 bases, J lost 7 bases, and 11 bases lay in between. The CDR3 is made up of 11 amino acids. This CDR3 is CASNQGGEQYF. CDR3 DNA: TGTGCCAGCAACCAGGGGGGAGAGCAGTACTTC.

The rearrangement joins TRBV4-2 to TRBJ2-2, with a tentative D call TRBD2 (5 bases). V lost 0 bases and J lost 6, with 14 bases in between. CDR3 size: 16 residues. Looked up from germline, CDR1 is LGHNA and CDR2 is YNFKEQ. CDR3: CASSQEQGSSSGELFF. The CDR3 region has the DNA TGTGCCAGCAGCCAAGAACAAGGGAGCAGCTCCGGGGAGCTGTTTTTT.

The chain is built from TRBV7-3 and TRBJ2-2; D gene ambiguous. The CDR3 has 13 amino acids. V lost 5 bases and J lost 5, with 9 bases in between. Germline loops: CDR1 SGHTA, CDR2 FQGTGA. The CDR3 bases are TGTGCCAGCAGCCCGGTCGGGACCGGGGAGCTGTTTTTT. Translated: CASSPVGTGELFF.

The J gene is TRBJ2-1, the V gene TRBV9; maybe TRBD1 (6 bases). V lost 3 bases and J 13 bases, leaving 11 bases between the germline ends. CDR1 and CDR2 (germline): SGDLS, YYNGEE. The CDR3 covers 11 residues. CDR3 protein: CASSATGDQFF. The CDR3 DNA reads TGTGCCAGCAGCGCGACAGGCGACCAGTTCTTC.

The genes are TRBV5-1 and TRBJ2-1; tentatively, D is TRBD1 or TRBD2 (5 bases each). V was shortened by 4 bases and J by 6 bases, with 17 bases between the two germline ends. The CDR3 extends over 15 amino acids. Per germline, CDR1 SGHRS and CDR2 YFSETQ. This CDR3 is CASSQRGVEVNEQFF. The CDR3 nucleotides read TGCGCCAGCAGCCAGAGGGGTGTTGAGGTCAATGAGCAGTTCTTC.

The J gene is TRBJ2-7, the V gene TRBV10-2; 9 bases are shared with TRBD1. This CDR3 region has 15 residues. V gave up 6 bases and J gave up 3 bases; unmatched junction bases: 9. Germline assignment: CDR1 WSHSY and CDR2 SAAADI. The DNA for the CDR3 is TGCGCCAGCAGCCAAACCGGGACAGGGTACTACGAGCAGTACTTC. Its protein is CASSQTGTGYYEQYF.

This chain connects TRBV19 to TRBJ2-7; weak D call: TRBD1 (6 bases). The CDR3 extends over 12 amino acids. Looked up from germline, CDR1 is LNHDA and CDR2 is SQIVND (reference sequence). V lost 8 bases and J 2 bases, leaving 10 bases between the germline ends. The CDR3 loop reads CASAQGPYEQYF. CDR3 DNA sequence: TGTGCCAGTGCCCAGGGGCCCTACGAGCAGTACTTC. Combining the CDR3 with reference TRBV19 and TRBJ2-7 gives the whole variable domain DGGITQSPKYLFRKEGQNVTLSCEQNLNHDAMYWYRQDPGQGLRLIYYSQIVNDFQKGDIAEGYSVSREKKESFPLTVTSAQKNPTAFYLCASAQGPYEQYFGPGTRLTVT.

This clone appeared a single time. This sequence joins TRBV19 and TRBJ2-7, with D possibly TRBD1 on 7 matching bases. V lost 5 bases to trimming and J lost 4 bases, with 21 bases between them. From germline, CDR1 is LNHDA and CDR2 SQIVND (reference sequence). The CDR3 has 16 residues. The CDR3 nucleotides are TGTGCCAGTAGTCAAAGGGGGGACAGCCTAGAGTACGAGCAGTACTTC. Its protein product is CASSQRGDSLEYEQYF. The full variable domain, completed using reference TRBV19 and TRBJ2-7, is DGGITQSPKYLFRKEGQNVTLSCEQNLNHDAMYWYRQDPGQGLRLIYYSQIVNDFQKGDIAEGYSVSREKKESFPLTVTSAQKNPTAFYLCASSQRGDSLEYEQYFGPGTRLTVT.

The chain carries TRBV20-1 and TRBJ2-4; tentatively, D is TRBD2 (6 bases). Looked up from germline, CDR1 is DFQATT and CDR2 is SNEGSKA (reference sequence). The CDR3 spans 10 residues. V dropped 7 bases and J dropped 16 bases, with 17 bases sitting between them. The CDR3 DNA sequence: TGCAGTGTTCGGGACTCCGTCTTTTACTTC. Protein sequence: CSVRDSVFYF.

This clone was seen just once. The chain carries TRBV28 and TRBJ2-7; D may be TRBD2 (5 bases). The CDR3 runs to 14 residues. In germline, CDR1 is MDHEN, CDR2 SYDVKM. Trimming cost V 4 bases and J 6 bases, with 16 bases left between them. CDR3: CASSSLGRESEQYF. In nucleotides, the CDR3 is TGTGCCAGCAGTTCCCTGGGGAGAGAAAGCGAGCAGTACTTC.

This sequence joins TRBV9 and TRBJ2-7; D may correspond to TRBD1 or TRBD2 (5 bases each). This CDR3 has 14 residues. The germline V gene has CDR1 SGDLS and CDR2 YYNGEE. With 3 bases removed from V and 2 bases from J, the gap between germline ends came to 12 bases. The CDR3 DNA reads as TGTGCCAGCAGCGCCTGGGACGGAACCTACGAGCAGTACTTC. It yields the protein CASSAWDGTYEQYF.

The J gene is TRBJ2-1, the V gene TRBV5-6; the match to TRBD1 covers 8 bases. This CDR3 is 13 amino acids long. Germline V gene sequence: CDR1 SGHDT, CDR2 YYEEEE. With 4 bases clipped from V and 8 bases from J, the junction kept 5 bases outside the gene matches. The CDR3 nucleotides are TGTGCCAGCAGCCTCGGACAGGGTTATGAGCAGTTCTTC. Translation gives CASSLGQGYEQFF.

V and J are TRBV24-1 and TRBJ1-3; no firm D call. From germline, CDR1 is KGHDR and CDR2 SFDVKD. The CDR3 is 15 amino acids. V lost 9 bases and J 4 bases, leaving 18 bases between the germline ends. CDR3 coding DNA: TGTGCCACCTATCCCGTGTGGCGTTTAGGAAACACCATATATTTT. This sequence encodes CATYPVWRLGNTIYF.

This clone was observed a few times. This chain connects TRBV7-9 to TRBJ1-6; 10 bases map to TRBD1. The V segment lost 5 bases and the J segment 6 bases; nucleotides outside the gene matches: 4. The CDR3 loop spans 15 amino acids. Per germline, CDR1 SEHNR and CDR2 FQNEAQ (reference sequence). The CDR3 is CASSLWTGGNSPLHF. The CDR3 DNA sequence: TGTGCCAGCAGCCTTTGGACAGGGGGTAATTCACCCCTCCACTTT.